These 16 T cell receptor beta chains came from one sample sequenced in a study of T-cell reconstitution after alpha-beta-depleted transplantation in children. Researchers prepared the TCRbeta library using unique molecular identifiers, the study reports. One entry per CDR3 protein, called by TCRdb with MiXCR from the PCR reads. The sample yields a few hundred thousand distinct CDR3 sequences, approximately 23% seen once. The material sequenced was PBMCs, mostly from graft donor cells, taken 180 days after TCRalphabeta/CD19-depleted stem cell transplant. The receptors originated from a male patient under 18 who had a stem cell transplant for acute lymphoblastic leukemia, so the T cells may come from the graft donor.

The chain uses TRBV5-1 and TRBJ2-2, with TRBD2 matching over 7 bases. The CDR3 is made up of 15 amino acids. Germline V CDR1 and CDR2: SGHRS, YFSETQ. V gave up 2 bases and J gave up 2 bases; unmatched junction bases: 3. As DNA, the CDR3 is TGCGCCAGCAGCTTAGCGGGGAGTAACACCGGGGAGCTGTTTTTT. Its protein product is CASSLAGSNTGELFF.

The rearrangement links TRBV27 to TRBJ1-2, with 8 bases identical to TRBD1. The germline CDR1 and CDR2 sequences are MNHEY and SMNVEV (reference sequence). This CDR3 has 14 residues. The J segment lost 2 bases and the V segment lost 3 bases, leaving 2 bases of the junction unmatched. CDR3 residues: CASSLSGGNYGYTF. DNA of the CDR3: TGTGCCAGCAGTTTGTCAGGGGGCAACTATGGCTACACCTTC.

V gene TRBV7-9 combines with J gene TRBJ2-6, with D uncertain. The V and J ends lost 4 bases and 0 bases respectively, with 7 bases between them. The CDR3 is 15 residues long. Germline V gene lookup returns CDR1 SEHNR and CDR2 FQNEAQ (reference sequence). The CDR3 region has the DNA TGTGCCAGCAGCTCCAGCCTCTCTGGGGCCAACGTCCTGACTTTC. Its translation: CASSSSLSGANVLTF.

This clonotype was detected only a few times. This sequence joins TRBV11-2 and TRBJ1-1, with no clear D. The CDR3 covers 12 residues. Trimming took off 3 bases at V and 8 bases at J, with 10 bases between the two ends. The germline V gene encodes CDR1 SGHAT and CDR2 FQNNGV. The CDR3 DNA sequence: TGTGCCAGCAGCTTGCTCCAGGTAGAAGCTTTCTTT. This sequence encodes CASSLLQVEAFF.

V and J are TRBV12-3 or TRBV12-4 and TRBJ1-1; D is ambiguous. Trimming removed 6 bases from V and 1 base from J, with 9 bases in between. There are 13 residues in the CDR3. The CDR3 spells CASSPEGNTEAFF. The DNA for the CDR3 is TGTGCCAGCAGCCCCGAGGGGAACACTGAAGCTTTCTTT.

This clonotype was found a few times. The rearrangement links TRBV20-1 to TRBJ2-5; 9 bases match TRBD2. The J segment lost 1 base and the V segment lost 1 base, leaving 7 bases of the junction unmatched. Germline V CDR1 and CDR2: DFQATT, SNEGSKA (reference sequence). The CDR3 consists of 16 residues. The CDR3 bases are TGCAGTGCTAGAGGGGTCTCTAGCGGGGTCCAAGAGACCCAGTACTTC. Translation: CSARGVSSGVQETQYF.

This clonotype was seen a few times. The rearrangement uses TRBV12-3 or TRBV12-4 and TRBJ2-1, with D perhaps given as TRBD1 or TRBD2 (5 bases each). The germline V and J ends were trimmed by 11 bases and 0 bases, with 17 bases remaining between them. The CDR3 contains 15 residues. The CDR3, as DNA: TGTGCCGGTTCCGAGGGGCCGAGCTCCTACAATGAGCAGTTCTTC. It specifies CAGSEGPSSYNEQFF.

The J gene is TRBJ1-5, the V gene TRBV4-2; possible D gene TRBD1, 5 bases. The germline CDR1 and CDR2 sequences are LGHNA and YNFKEQ. This CDR3 has 15 amino acids. Deletions cut 0 bases from V and 5 bases from J, with 11 bases between. The CDR3 loop reads CASSQDLGDHQPQHF. The CDR3 DNA reads as TGTGCCAGCAGCCAAGATTTGGGGGACCATCAGCCCCAGCATTTT.

In this sample, this clonotype turned up a few times. This sequence joins TRBV18 and TRBJ2-5; D is perhaps TRBD1 or TRBD2 (5 bases each). The germline CDR1 and CDR2 sequences are KGHSH and LQKENI. This CDR3 has 14 amino acids. V was pared by 0 bases and J by 5 bases, with 10 bases between. CDR3 DNA sequence: TGTGCCAGCTCACCACCCGGGACGTGGGAGACCCAGTACTTC. This sequence encodes CASSPPGTWETQYF.

The V call is TRBV5-1, the J call TRBJ2-7; D may be TRBD1 (6 bases). The CDR3 contains 17 residues. V was pared by 0 bases and J by 5 bases, with 21 bases between. Germline values: CDR1 SGHRS, CDR2 YFSETQ. In DNA, the CDR3 is TGCGCCAGCAGCTTGGCAATAGGGGCAGGGGATGGCCACGAGCAGTACTTC. It translates to CASSLAIGAGDGHEQYF.

This clonotype was picked up a small number of times. The chain combines TRBV5-1 with TRBJ2-3; TRBD2 matches 9 bases. Germline V gene sequence: CDR1 SGHRS, CDR2 YFSETQ. Losses at the gene ends were 2 bases for V and 5 bases for J; bases not matched to a gene: 9. CDR3 size: 16 residues. CDR3: CASSFSYTSGQDTQYF. CDR3 bases: TGCGCCAGCAGCTTCAGTTACACTAGCGGGCAAGATACGCAGTATTTT.

This clonotype was found many times. The chain couples TRBV7-2 to TRBJ2-3; 14 bases fit TRBD2. In germline, CDR1 is SGHTA, CDR2 FQGNSA. The CDR3 is 16 residues long. V dropped 5 bases and J dropped 1; count of bases not matched to a gene: 2. CDR3 sequence (DNA): TGTGCCAGCAGCCTGACTAGCGGGAGGGGCACAGATACGCAGTATTTT. Translation: CASSLTSGRGTDTQYF.

This clonotype was detected a few times. The V call is TRBV18, the J call TRBJ2-5; TRBD2 might be the D (5 bases). The germline V gene encodes CDR1 KGHSH and CDR2 LQKENI. The CDR3 is 15 residues long. Trimming took 3 bases from V and 1 from J, leaving 12 bases between them. The chain's CDR3 is CASSPQGRGQETQYF. The CDR3 region has the DNA TGTGCCAGCTCACCTCAAGGACGGGGCCAAGAGACCCAGTACTTC.

In its sample, this clonotype was seen a few times. The rearrangement joins TRBV20-1 to TRBJ2-1; 9 positions match TRBD2. The length of the CDR3 is 13 residues. V dropped 5 bases and J dropped 8; count of bases not matched to a gene: 7. Germline-derived CDR1 and CDR2 are DFQATT and SNEGSKA (reference sequence). The CDR3 coding sequence is TGCAGTGCTTCGGGACTAGCCGTCCATGAGCAGTTCTTC. Its protein product is CSASGLAVHEQFF.

This sequence joins TRBV5-1 and TRBJ2-7; D possibly corresponds to TRBD1 (5 bases). The V end was cut by 2 bases, the J end by 3 bases, with 18 bases between. Germline lookup yields CDR1 SGHRS and CDR2 YFSETQ. CDR3 length equals 16 residues. This chain's CDR3 is CASSLLQVGPFYEQYF. The CDR3 DNA sequence: TGCGCCAGCAGCTTACTACAGGTCGGCCCGTTCTACGAGCAGTACTTC.

This chain connects TRBV12-3 or TRBV12-4 to TRBJ1-5; D not certain. Trimming removed 1 base at V and 3 bases at J, with 10 bases between. The CDR3 length is 15 residues. Here the CDR3 reads CASSLVARINQPQHF. CDR3 nucleotides: TGTGCCAGCAGTTTAGTGGCCCGTATCAATCAGCCCCAGCATTTT.